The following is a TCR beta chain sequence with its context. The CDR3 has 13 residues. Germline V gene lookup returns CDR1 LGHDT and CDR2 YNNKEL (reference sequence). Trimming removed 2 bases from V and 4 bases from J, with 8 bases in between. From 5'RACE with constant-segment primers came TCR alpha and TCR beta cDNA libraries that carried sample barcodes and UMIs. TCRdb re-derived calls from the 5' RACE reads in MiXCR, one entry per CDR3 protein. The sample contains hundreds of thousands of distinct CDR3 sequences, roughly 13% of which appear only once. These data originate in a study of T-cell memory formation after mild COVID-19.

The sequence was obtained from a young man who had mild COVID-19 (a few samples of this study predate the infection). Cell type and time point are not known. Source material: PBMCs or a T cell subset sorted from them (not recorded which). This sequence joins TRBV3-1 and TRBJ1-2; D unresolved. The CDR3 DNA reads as TGTGCCAGCAGCCAAAGTAACAGCTATGGCTACACCTTC. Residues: CASSQSNSYGYTF.